Here is one TCR beta chain with its context. Its antigen is undetermined. TCRbeta libraries were built with three rounds of nested PCR, modified from ARM-PCR. TCRdb called the multiplex PCR reads again in MiXCR, with one record for every CDR3 protein. Of under 100,000 distinct CDR3 sequences in the sample, 61% are singletons; the top ten hold approximately 15%. This entry belongs to a study of tumor and adjacent non-tumor tissue in lung cancer. Overall study: Approximately 4 million productive TCRbeta reads were obtained per sample on average. Findings of the study overall: Compared with tumor, normal lung showed significantly lower TCR diversity. In normal lung, the top 100 clones were significantly more dominant than in tumor.

The CDR3 covers 14 residues. CDR1 and CDR2 from the germline V gene are MNHNS and SASEGT. This sample's RNA came from whole unsorted tissue. Sequenced material: lung tumor tissue. The chain combines TRBV6-1 with TRBJ2-2, with unresolved D. This receptor was obtained from a man between 65 and 80 years old with non-small cell lung cancer. CDR3 sequence (DNA): TGTACAAGCAGCAAGGCACAGAACACCGGGGAGCTGTTTTTT. Its protein is CTSSKAQNTGELFF.